These 9 T cell receptor beta chains were all obtained from the same sample, sequenced in a study of CD8+ T cells in alopecia areata. RNA was extracted and reverse transcribed into cDNA as the sequencing template. The method was immunoSEQ multiplex PCR; TCRdb's version includes in-frame clones alone and lacks a portion of them. Among 180,000 or so clones listed, around 71% were seen once. The sequences come from CD8+ T cells sorted from blood, collected at week 0. The receptors originated from a human donor with alopecia areata.

The chain has TRBV5-1 and TRBJ2-1; D is unresolved. Germline V gives CDR1 SGHRS, CDR2 YFSETQ. Trimming stripped 0 bases from V and 1 base from J, with 5 bases between. This CDR3 contains 14 residues. The CDR3 is CASSLELSYNEQFF. Written as DNA, the CDR3 is TGCGCCAGCAGCTTGGAGCTGTCCTACAATGAGCAGTTCTTC. The variable domain in full, with the rest retrieved from reference TRBV5-1 and TRBJ2-1, is KAGVTQTPRYLIKTRGQQVTLSCSPISGHRSVSWYQQTPGQGLQFLFEYFSETQRNKGNFPGRFSGRQFSNSRSEMNVSTLELGDSALYLCASSLELSYNEQFFGPGTRLTVL.

J is TRBJ2-3 and V is TRBV7-9; D not certain. CDR1 SEHNR and CDR2 FQNEAQ come from the germline V gene (reference sequence). The CDR3 extends over 16 amino acids. Trimming stripped 5 bases from V and 7 bases from J, with 22 bases between. The CDR3 spells CASSTDLEATRNTQYF. Here the CDR3 DNA reads TGTGCCAGCAGCACAGATCTAGAGGCAACCAGAAATACGCAGTATTTT.

This chain links TRBV5-1 with TRBJ2-1, with D possibly being TRBD1 (6 bases). The CDR3 has 12 amino acids. Trimming pared 3 bases from V and 10 bases from J, leaving 11 bases between. Germline CDR1 SGHRS, CDR2 YFSETQ. The CDR3 region has the DNA TGCGCCAGCAGCTCTACCGGGACAGAGCAGTTCTTC. Protein product: CASSSTGTEQFF. The full variable domain, in which reference TRBV5-1 and TRBJ2-1 provide the parts outside the CDR3, is KAGVTQTPRYLIKTRGQQVTLSCSPISGHRSVSWYQQTPGQGLQFLFEYFSETQRNKGNFPGRFSGRQFSNSRSEMNVSTLELGDSALYLCASSSTGTEQFFGPGTRLTVL.

V is TRBV27 and J is TRBJ2-1, with D possibly TRBD2 on 5 matching bases. The CDR3 loop spans 16 amino acids. CDR1 and CDR2 from the germline V gene are MNHEY and SMNVEV (reference sequence). V lost 3 bases, J lost 0 bases, and 12 bases lay in between. Here the CDR3 reads CASSLERAASYNEQFF. In DNA form, the CDR3 reads TGTGCCAGCAGTTTGGAGAGGGCAGCCTCCTACAATGAGCAGTTCTTC.

This clone has just one count. The chain has TRBV15 and TRBJ2-1; maybe TRBD2 (5 bases). Germline CDR1 and CDR2: LNHNV and YYDKDF (reference sequence). V gave up 5 bases and J gave up 4 bases, with 15 bases separating them. The CDR3 spans 15 residues. CDR3 region: CATSFPGSTYNEQFF. Here the CDR3 DNA reads TGTGCCACCAGCTTCCCGGGGTCTACATACAATGAGCAGTTCTTC.

The CDR3 nucleotides are TGTGCCAGCAGCTCGTCGGACTCCTACGAGCAGTACTTC. Its translation: CASSSSDSYEQYF. The chain joins TRBV13 to TRBJ2-7; D gene ambiguous. The CDR3 consists of 13 residues. V lost 4 bases, J lost 0 bases, and 7 bases lay in between. Germline values: CDR1 PRHDT, CDR2 FYEKMQ (reference sequence).

This sequence joins TRBV27 and TRBJ2-2; no clear D gene. Germline-derived CDR1 and CDR2 are MNHEY and SMNVEV (reference sequence). The CDR3 consists of 13 residues. V was clipped by 4 bases and J by 4 bases, with 7 bases between them. Here the CDR3 reads CASSSGVTGELFF. The DNA of the CDR3 is TGTGCCAGCAGTTCCGGCGTCACCGGGGAGCTGTTTTTT.

This chain joins TRBV2 and TRBJ2-6, with TRBD2 as a possible D gene (5 bases). Trimming stripped 4 bases from V and 0 bases from J, with 16 bases between. CDR1 and CDR2 (germline): SNHLY, FYNNEI. This CDR3 contains 18 residues. CDR3 in DNA: TGTGCCAGCAGTGGCCTTAGTAGGACTTACTCTGGGGCCAACGTCCTGACTTTC. This gives the protein CASSGLSRTYSGANVLTF.

This clone was seen once. The chain combines TRBV30 with TRBJ2-1, with a tentative D call TRBD2 (6 bases). Germline values: CDR1 GTSNPN, CDR2 SVGIG (reference sequence). CDR3 size: 14 residues. V gave up 5 bases and J gave up 4 bases, with 15 bases separating them. CDR3 sequence: CAWFGGFAYNEQFF. The CDR3, as DNA: TGTGCCTGGTTTGGGGGGTTTGCTTACAATGAGCAGTTCTTC.